This passage covers 22 T cell receptor beta chains from one sample sequenced in a study of T cell responses to AZD1222 COVID-19 vaccine. Libraries were prepared by immunoSEQ multiplex PCR; TCRdb keeps only in-frame clonotypes and omits some of them. The profile shows some 150,000 clones, approximately 90% of them singletons. The source was peripheral blood, collected 28 days after the second AZD1222 dose. Receptors originate from an adult who received the AZD1222 COVID-19 vaccine.

CDR3: CASSHMGQGSYEQYF. CDR3 coding DNA: TGTGCCAGCAGTCATATGGGACAGGGGTCCTACGAGCAGTACTTC. The chain is built from TRBV28 and TRBJ2-7; 10 nucleotides line up with TRBD1. The CDR3 is made up of 15 amino acids. The J segment lost 1 base and the V segment lost 5 bases, leaving 5 bases of the junction unmatched. CDR1 and CDR2 from the germline V gene are MDHEN and SYDVKM.

The sample holds one count of this clone. The CDR3 here is CASSPDRGVTGELFF. The CDR3 region has the DNA TGTGCCAGCAGCCCAGACAGGGGAGTCACCGGGGAGCTGTTTTTT. The chain uses TRBV7-9 and TRBJ2-2; 8 nucleotides match TRBD1. CDR1 and CDR2 (germline): SEHNR, FQNEAQ (reference sequence). V was pared by 5 bases and J by 4 bases, with 6 bases of the junction left unmatched. CDR3 length: 15 amino acids. Supplemented by reference TRBV7-9 and TRBJ2-2, the full variable domain reads DTGVSQNPRHKITKRGQNVTFRCDPISEHNRLYWYRQTLGQGPEFLTYFQNEAQLEKSRLLSDRFSAERPKGSFSTLEIQRTEQGDSAMYLCASSPDRGVTGELFFGEGSRLTVL.

The chain recombines TRBV30 with TRBJ1-6, with 7 bases matching TRBD1. The CDR3 totals 12 residues. Germline CDR1 and CDR2: GTSNPN and SVGIG (reference sequence). V dropped 5 bases and J dropped 9; count of bases not matched to a gene: 4. CDR3 residues: CAWDYRGSPLHF. CDR3 coding DNA: TGTGCCTGGGACTACAGGGGTTCACCCCTCCACTTT.

The genes are TRBV5-1 and TRBJ2-6; perhaps TRBD2 as D (5 bases). Trimming cost V 5 bases and J 0 bases, with 18 bases left between them. CDR1 SGHRS and CDR2 YFSETQ come from the germline V gene. This CDR3 is built from 18 residues. In DNA, the CDR3 is TGCGCCAGCAGACTAGTTGTCGGGCCCGGCTCTGGGGCCAACGTCCTGACTTTC. This sequence encodes CASRLVVGPGSGANVLTF.

This clone was observed a single time. The chain recombines TRBV28 with TRBJ2-5; perhaps D is TRBD1 or TRBD2 (5 bases each). CDR3 size: 16 residues. Germline CDR1 is MDHEN and CDR2 is SYDVKM. Trimming removed 1 base at V and 4 bases at J, with 16 bases between. The CDR3 reads CASSLSGTNLPETQYF. The CDR3 coding sequence is TGTGCCAGCAGTTTATCGGGGACCAACCTTCCAGAGACCCAGTACTTC.

This clone was recorded only once. The rearrangement joins TRBV27 to TRBJ1-2; tentative D call: TRBD1 (6 bases). Between the trimmed V and J ends, which lost 8 bases and 5 bases, there was a span of 12 bases. This CDR3 contains 12 residues. CDR1 is MNHEY, CDR2 SMNVEV, per germline (reference sequence). CDR3 DNA sequence: TGTGCCAGCGGAGGGGGTTTGTATGGCTACACCTTC. Translating gives CASGGGLYGYTF.

The V call is TRBV6-6, the J call TRBJ2-5; D may be TRBD2 (6 bases). V lost 5 bases and J 0 bases, leaving 10 bases between the germline ends. Germline CDR1 reads MNHNY; CDR2 reads SVGAGI (reference sequence). The CDR3 totals 14 residues. Written as DNA, the CDR3 is TGTGCCAGCAGTCAGGGACTTTACCAAGAGACCCAGTACTTC. Protein sequence: CASSQGLYQETQYF.

V and J are TRBV27 and TRBJ2-5; D is ambiguous. The CDR3 is made up of 14 amino acids. The V end was cut by 6 bases, the J end by 2 bases, with 13 bases between. CDR1 and CDR2 from the germline V gene are MNHEY and SMNVEV (reference sequence). The DNA of the CDR3 is TGTGCCAGCAGCCTCGCTGAGAAACAAGAGACCCAGTACTTC. Translating it yields CASSLAEKQETQYF.

This clone was detected only a few times. The chain is built from TRBV19 and TRBJ1-1; D may be TRBD1 (5 bases). CDR1 is LNHDA, CDR2 SQIVND, per germline (reference sequence). V was pared by 2 bases and J by 4 bases, with 8 bases between. CDR3 length: 13 amino acids. The CDR3 DNA sequence: TGTGCCAGTAGTATAAGCAGGGTCACTGAAGCTTTCTTT. Residues: CASSISRVTEAFF. Looking up the rest from reference TRBV19 and TRBJ1-1 gives the full variable domain: DGGITQSPKYLFRKEGQNVTLSCEQNLNHDAMYWYRQDPGQGLRLIYYSQIVNDFQKGDIAEGYSVSREKKESFPLTVTSAQKNPTAFYLCASSISRVTEAFFGQGTRLTVV.

V usage is TRBV2 and J usage is TRBJ1-4; D remains unclear. V dropped 8 bases and J dropped 13 bases, with 14 bases sitting between them. Germline V CDR1 and CDR2: SNHLY, FYNNEI. The CDR3 is 11 amino acids. The CDR3 sequence is CASLRGYSLFF. The CDR3 region has the DNA TGTGCCAGCCTCCGGGGTTACTCACTGTTTTTT.

This sequence joins TRBV7-2 and TRBJ1-2, with D perhaps TRBD1 (6 bases). The CDR3 contains 13 residues. Germline CDR1 SGHTA, CDR2 FQGNSA. V was cut by 6 bases and J by 6 bases, with 14 bases left in between. CDR3: CASSPDRRDGYTF. As DNA, the CDR3 is TGTGCCAGCAGTCCGGACAGACGAGATGGCTACACCTTC.

This clone was counted ten times or more. The chain couples TRBV7-6 to TRBJ2-2; 9 bases fit TRBD2. The CDR3 loop spans 16 amino acids. Germline CDR1 is SGHVS and CDR2 is FNYEAQ. Trimming removed 4 bases from V and 4 bases from J; junction bases left unmatched: 7. The CDR3 here is CASSSRRGGITGELFF. For the CDR3, the DNA is TGTGCCAGCAGCTCCAGGCGGGGGGGAATCACCGGGGAGCTGTTTTTT.

This clone was counted a single time. The chain joins TRBV4-2 to TRBJ2-7, with 8 nucleotides matching TRBD2. In germline, CDR1 is LGHNA, CDR2 YNFKEQ. The CDR3 extends over 14 amino acids. V lost 8 bases to trimming and J lost 5 bases; unmatched junction nucleotides: 11. CDR3 protein: CASRGGYRRHEQYF. CDR3 nucleotide sequence: TGTGCCAGCCGGGGGGGGTATCGGAGGCACGAGCAGTACTTC.

The V and J genes are TRBV7-6 and TRBJ1-1; no firm D call. V was shortened by 0 bases and J by 2 bases, with 10 bases between the two germline ends. From germline, CDR1 is SGHVS and CDR2 FNYEAQ. The length of the CDR3 is 15 residues. In DNA, the CDR3 is TGTGCCAGCAGCTTAGCGTGGCACCTAAACACTGAAGCTTTCTTT. As protein: CASSLAWHLNTEAFF.

CDR3 amino acids: CASSMDNSGNTIYF. CDR3 bases: TGTGCCAGTAGTATGGACAACTCTGGAAACACCATATATTTT. The chain uses TRBV19 and TRBJ1-3; possible D gene TRBD1, 5 bases. Germline V gene lookup returns CDR1 LNHDA and CDR2 SQIVND (reference sequence). The CDR3 consists of 14 residues. The V end was cut by 3 bases, the J end by 0 bases, with 6 bases between.

This chain connects TRBV20-1 to TRBJ1-4; D call uncertain. The length of the CDR3 is 10 residues. Trimming left V 3 bases short and J 8 bases short, with 4 bases between. Germline loops: CDR1 DFQATT, CDR2 SNEGSKA (reference sequence). This CDR3 reads CSARREKLFF. The CDR3 nucleotides are TGCAGTGCTAGGCGGGAAAAACTGTTTTTT.

The V and J genes are TRBV5-4 and TRBJ1-3, with 7 nucleotides matching TRBD1. Germline CDR1 reads SGHNT; CDR2 reads YYREEE (reference sequence). J lost 4 bases, V lost 1 base, and 5 bases had no gene match. The CDR3 is made up of 15 amino acids. The CDR3 region has the DNA TGTGCCAGCAGCTTGACTAAACAGGGGGGAAACACCATATATTTT. It translates to CASSLTKQGGNTIYF. Full variable domain (remainder filled in from reference TRBV5-4 and TRBJ1-3): ETGVTQSPTHLIKTRGQQVTLRCSSQSGHNTVSWYQQALGQGPQFIFQYYREEENGRGNFPPRFSGLQFPNYSSELNVNALELDDSALYLCASSLTKQGGNTIYFGEGSWLTVV.

V usage is TRBV5-1 and J usage is TRBJ1-2, with 7 bases lining up with TRBD1. This CDR3 has 14 residues. V was pared by 5 bases and J by 1 base, with 5 bases of the junction left unmatched. Germline lookup yields CDR1 SGHRS and CDR2 YFSETQ. CDR3 sequence: CASRGTALNYGYTF. CDR3 coding DNA: TGCGCCAGCAGGGGGACAGCTCTTAACTATGGCTACACCTTC.

The chain carries TRBV5-5 and TRBJ1-4; D is ambiguous. V dropped 1 base and J dropped 0 bases, with 4 bases sitting between them. The germline CDR1 and CDR2 sequences are SGHKS and YYEKEE (reference sequence). The CDR3 runs to 14 residues. The CDR3 region is CASSLLATNEKLFF. The DNA of the CDR3 is TGTGCCAGCAGCTTGTTGGCAACTAATGAAAAACTGTTTTTT.

This sequence joins TRBV11-1 and TRBJ1-2; D is undetermined. This CDR3 is 14 amino acids long. Germline CDR1 reads SGHAT; CDR2 reads FQDESV (reference sequence). The germline V and J ends were trimmed by 5 bases and 6 bases, with 16 bases remaining between them. This CDR3 reads CASSRPKGGHGYTF. The CDR3 DNA reads as TGTGCCAGCAGCCGTCCCAAGGGCGGACATGGCTACACCTTC.

The chain links TRBV5-1 to TRBJ2-7; no clear D. Germline values: CDR1 SGHRS, CDR2 YFSETQ. V was shortened by 6 bases and J by 6 bases, with 16 bases between the two germline ends. The CDR3 has 13 residues. DNA for the CDR3: TGCGCCAGCAACCCCGACATAGCCTCCGAGCAGTACTTC. Translating gives CASNPDIASEQYF.

V gene TRBV5-4 combines with J gene TRBJ2-7; 11 bases align to TRBD2. Germline V lookup: CDR1 SGHNT, CDR2 YYREEE (reference sequence). The CDR3 is 15 residues long. V lost 4 bases, J lost 6 bases, and 9 bases stayed unmatched. The CDR3 spells CASSSRIAGGREQYF. CDR3 bases: TGTGCCAGCAGCAGCAGGATAGCGGGGGGGCGCGAGCAGTACTTC.